A single sample is the source of the 6 T cell receptor beta chains below, sequenced in a study of spatial heterogeneity in lung cancer. As for time point: blood at routine non-recurrence follow-up after resection. Whole RNA came from tumor, nontumor lung or frozen PBMC and was sequenced without being sorted. A single record per CDR3 protein comes from TCRdb applying MiXCR to the 5' RACE reads. The sample records about 120,000 distinct CDR3 sequences, 12% being singletons. Sequenced material: PBMCs, taken at follow-up. These receptor sequences come from a male donor with early-stage non-small cell lung cancer.

A single count supports this clonotype. This chain uses TRBV7-9 with TRBJ1-5; TRBD1 matches 9 bases. Germline V gene lookup returns CDR1 SEHNR and CDR2 FQNEAQ (reference sequence). The junction had 0 bases not matched to a gene; V was cut back by 5 bases and J by 4 bases. The CDR3 consists of 13 residues. CDR3 sequence (DNA): TGTGCCAGCAGCGGGACAGGGAATCAGCCCCAGCATTTT. Amino acids: CASSGTGNQPQHF.

This clonotype was counted between two and nine times. The chain carries TRBV7-9 and TRBJ1-1; D is undetermined. Between the trimmed V and J ends, which lost 0 bases and 0 bases, there was a span of 8 bases. CDR1 is SEHNR and CDR2 is FQNEAQ in the germline V gene (reference sequence). The CDR3 loop spans 15 amino acids. As DNA, the CDR3 is TGTGCCAGCAGCTTAGCCGAGGTTATGAACACTGAAGCTTTCTTT. It yields the protein CASSLAEVMNTEAFF.

This clonotype turned up a few times. This rearrangement joins TRBV2 to TRBJ2-3; 9 nucleotides agree with TRBD1. Germline V CDR1 and CDR2: SNHLY, FYNNEI. Trimming cost V 5 bases and J 4 bases; bases outside gene matches: 7. The CDR3 is 15 amino acids. CDR3 residues: CASSQGQGRPDTQYF. CDR3 nucleotides: TGTGCCAGCAGTCAAGGACAGGGGCGGCCAGATACGCAGTATTTT.

This clonotype was counted only a few times. The chain has TRBV18 and TRBJ2-7, with 7 bases that match TRBD1. Trimming took 3 bases from V and 0 from J; bases not matched to a gene: 2. The CDR3 extends over 14 amino acids. Germline V gene lookup returns CDR1 KGHSH and CDR2 LQKENI. CDR3 protein: CASSPDRSSYEQYF. CDR3 DNA sequence: TGTGCCAGCTCACCGGACAGGAGCTCCTACGAGCAGTACTTC. The full variable domain, in which reference TRBV18 and TRBJ2-7 provide the parts outside the CDR3, is NAGVMQNPRHLVRRRGQEARLRCSPMKGHSHVYWYRQLPEEGLKFMVYLQKENIIDESGMPKERFSAEFPKEGPSILRIQQVVRGDSAAYFCASSPDRSSYEQYFGPGTRLTVT.

The chain is built from TRBV20-1 and TRBJ2-7; TRBD1 aligns across 11 bases. Unmatched junction bases numbered 4, after V lost 7 bases and J lost 2 bases. CDR1 and CDR2 from the germline V gene are DFQATT and SNEGSKA (reference sequence). There are 13 residues in the CDR3. The CDR3 DNA sequence: TGCAGTGTCCCGGGACAGGGGGCCTACGAGCAGTACTTC. As protein: CSVPGQGAYEQYF.

V gene TRBV20-1 combines with J gene TRBJ2-7; D is possibly TRBD1 (6 bases). The CDR3 spans 14 residues. Trimming stripped 0 bases from V and 5 bases from J, with 14 bases between. Germline CDR1 and CDR2: DFQATT and SNEGSKA (reference sequence). CDR3 region: CSARDLPPGDEQYF. The CDR3 DNA is TGCAGTGCTAGAGATTTACCCCCAGGGGACGAGCAGTACTTC.